This T cell receptor (beta chain) was identified in a study of Graves' ophthalmopathy and Graves' hyperthyroidism. At the level of the study: The authors collected peripheral blood at initial diagnosis, before any treatment. Study outcomes and limitations: A 13-signature model separated ophthalmopathy from stable hyperthyroidism, just over 85% sensitivity, about 81% specificity.

For this clonotype: Its antigen is unidentified.

Donors with ophthalmopathy: moderate-to-severe activity, CAS ≥3, NOSPECS ≥4, duration under 3 months. Other autoimmune diseases, uncontrolled infections, pregnancy or lactation ruled patients out of participation. Transcripts of RNA were the source for amplifying TCR beta CDR3 regions. HTBI-primed first-round RT-PCR preceded second-round multiplex PCR. TCRdb reanalysed the multiplex PCR reads using MiXCR and keeps one entry per CDR3 protein. The data show 350,000 to 450,000 distinct CDR3 sequences, 15% to 20% seen once. The length of the CDR3 is 17 residues. V was trimmed by 3 bases and J by 0 bases, leaving 15 bases between them.

The sequenced sample was peripheral blood. The receptor comes from a woman aged 18-29 years with Graves' ophthalmopathy. The genes are TRBV12-3 or TRBV12-4 and TRBJ2-4, with a weak D call TRBD2 (5 bases). The CDR3 loop reads CASSFERSGVAKNIQYF. Here the CDR3 DNA reads TGTGCCAGCAGTTTTGAAAGGTCCGGGGTAGCCAAAAACATTCAGTACTTC.